The next 19 T cell receptor beta chains were all read from a single sample in a study of Tregs in tolerant kidney transplant recipients. Related graft donors supplied nonmyeloablative bone marrow transplants, and mixed chimerism was transient. Data came from immunoSEQ multiplex PCR; TCRdb stores just in-frame clones and leaves some out. The repertoire holds more than 70,000 clones, with roughly 90% as singletons. The material sequenced was CD4+ T cells from blood (PBMCs), taken 24 months after the transplant. All receptors come from a human patient who received a combined kidney and bone marrow transplant. The graft donor may have contributed some T cells.

V gene TRBV19 combines with J gene TRBJ1-5; a possible D gene is TRBD1 (6 bases). Germline CDR1 is LNHDA and CDR2 is SQIVND (reference sequence). The CDR3 is 15 amino acids. V was trimmed by 4 bases and J by 6 bases, leaving 16 bases between them. The CDR3 here is CASSRTGTQSQPQHF. DNA of the CDR3: TGTGCCAGTAGTAGAACCGGGACACAGTCTCAGCCCCAGCATTTT.

The chain links TRBV7-8 to TRBJ1-5; TRBD1 is a possible D gene (6 bases). Between the trimmed V and J ends, which lost 5 bases and 0 bases, there was a span of 11 bases. Per the germline V gene, CDR1 is SGHVS and CDR2 is FQNEAQ. The CDR3 is made up of 15 amino acids. As DNA, the CDR3 is TGTGCCAGCAGCGTCGACAGGAATAGCAATCAGCCCCAGCATTTT. It encodes CASSVDRNSNQPQHF. The full variable domain, rest sourced from reference TRBV7-8 and TRBJ1-5, is GAGVSQSPRYKVAKRGQDVALRCDPISGHVSLFWYQQALGQGPEFLTYFQNEAQLDKSGLPSDRFFAERPEGSVSTLKIQRTQQEDSAVYLCASSVDRNSNQPQHFGDGTRLSIL.

The rearrangement joins TRBV5-1 to TRBJ2-2; the D gene is possibly TRBD1 (6 bases). The CDR3 loop spans 16 amino acids. V lost 1 base to trimming and J lost 6 bases, with 16 bases between them. The germline gives CDR1 SGHRS, CDR2 YFSETQ. The CDR3 reads CASSLLLTGSAGELFF. In DNA, the CDR3 is TGCGCCAGCAGCTTGCTTTTAACAGGGAGCGCCGGGGAGCTGTTTTTT.

Remarks on this clone: In the same sample, other DNA sequences code for this CDR3. The chain recombines TRBV7-2 with TRBJ1-6; the match to TRBD1 covers 10 bases. The germline V gene encodes CDR1 SGHTA and CDR2 FQGNSA. The trim removed 5 bases at V and 9 bases at J, leaving 10 bases unmatched. The CDR3 sequence is 16 residues long. CDR3 sequence reads: CASSLDRGQSSSPLHF. In DNA, the CDR3 is TGTGCCAGCAGCCTAGACAGGGGGCAGTCAAGTTCACCCCTCCACTTT.

The chain combines TRBV7-2 with TRBJ1-2; D is unresolved. Per the germline V gene, CDR1 is SGHTA and CDR2 is FQGNSA. V lost 5 bases and J lost 6, with 13 bases in between. This CDR3 has 13 residues. The CDR3 sequence: CASSPSPRDGYTF. CDR3 bases: TGTGCCAGCAGCCCGTCCCCCCGCGATGGCTACACCTTC.

The rearrangement links TRBV6-1 to TRBJ2-7; 8 positions match TRBD1. V was pared by 8 bases and J by 4 bases, with 10 bases of the junction left unmatched. The CDR3 covers 14 residues. Germline values: CDR1 MNHNS, CDR2 SASEGT. CDR3 in DNA: TGTGCCAGCGACCGACAGGGGAAAGGGTACGAGCAGTACTTC. Protein sequence: CASDRQGKGYEQYF.

V and J are TRBV4-2 and TRBJ2-7; TRBD2 matches at 9 bases. In germline, CDR1 is LGHNA, CDR2 YNFKEQ. CDR3 length: 16 amino acids. Losses at the gene ends were 0 bases for V and 4 bases for J; bases not matched to a gene: 7. This CDR3 reads CASSQDRVAGEYEQYF. CDR3 DNA: TGTGCCAGCAGCCAAGATCGGGTAGCGGGAGAATACGAGCAGTACTTC.

In this sample, this clone turned up once. This chain links TRBV5-1 with TRBJ2-5; weak D call: TRBD2 (5 bases). The CDR3 spans 13 residues. From germline, CDR1 is SGHRS and CDR2 YFSETQ. Trimming removed 3 bases from V and 5 bases from J, with 11 bases in between. The CDR3 nucleotides are TGCGCCAGCAGCTGGGAGATTGGGGAGACCCAGTACTTC. As protein: CASSWEIGETQYF.

The V and J genes are TRBV2 and TRBJ2-3; a possible D gene is TRBD1 (5 bases). The CDR3 totals 17 residues. V was pared by 6 bases and J by 2 bases, with 21 bases between. Germline V gene sequence: CDR1 SNHLY, CDR2 FYNNEI. This chain's CDR3 is CASSLYVGPSNTDTQYF. The CDR3 nucleotides are TGTGCCAGCAGCCTGTATGTGGGGCCGAGCAACACAGATACGCAGTATTTT.

The gene calls are TRBV28 and TRBJ2-2; D possibly corresponds to TRBD2 (5 bases). The germline V gene encodes CDR1 MDHEN and CDR2 SYDVKM. The CDR3 covers 13 residues. The V end was cut by 6 bases, the J end by 2 bases, with 7 bases between. Here the CDR3 reads CASRTINTGELFF. The CDR3 coding sequence is TGTGCCAGCAGGACTATTAACACCGGGGAGCTGTTTTTT.

This clone occurred once. CDR3 coding DNA: TGCGCCAGCAGCCCGACCGGGACAGGGGGCAGCGGGAGCAACGAGCAGTACTTC. Protein product: CASSPTGTGGSGSNEQYF. The rearrangement uses TRBV5-1 and TRBJ2-5; 12 nucleotides agree with TRBD1. The J call may be faulty, since TRBJ2-7 better matches the DNA end. This CDR3 has 18 residues. Germline V CDR1 and CDR2: SGHRS, YFSETQ.

The CDR3 loop is CASSIVQGTLETQYF. The CDR3 coding sequence is TGTGCCAGTAGTATAGTACAGGGGACGTTAGAGACCCAGTACTTC. The chain links TRBV19 to TRBJ2-5; 7 positions match TRBD1. The junction had 6 bases not matched to a gene; V was cut back by 1 base and J by 4 bases. CDR3 length equals 15 residues. Germline V CDR1 and CDR2: LNHDA, SQIVND (reference sequence).

This chain links TRBV19 with TRBJ2-2, with 8 bases identical to TRBD2. From germline, CDR1 is LNHDA and CDR2 SQIVND (reference sequence). The CDR3 is made up of 15 amino acids. J gave up 6 bases and V 3 bases, and 6 bases lay outside the gene matches. The CDR3 loop reads CASSIQSGSAGELFF. The CDR3 DNA reads as TGTGCCAGTAGTATCCAGAGCGGGAGCGCCGGGGAGCTGTTTTTT.

The chain uses TRBV5-1 and TRBJ1-1, with D possibly matching TRBD1 (6 bases). Between the trimmed V and J ends, which lost 4 bases and 3 bases, there was a span of 13 bases. The CDR3 has 14 amino acids. CDR1 SGHRS and CDR2 YFSETQ come from the germline V gene. Here the CDR3 reads CASSRTKGDTEAFF. The CDR3 nucleotides are TGCGCCAGCAGCCGGACCAAGGGGGACACTGAAGCTTTCTTT.

This chain's CDR3 is CASLRGGGTEAFF. CDR3 nucleotides: TGCGCCAGCCTGCGAGGCGGTGGCACTGAAGCTTTCTTT. This rearrangement joins TRBV10-1 to TRBJ1-1; D uncertain. This CDR3 comprises 13 residues. The germline gives CDR1 WNHNN, CDR2 SYGVQD (reference sequence). The V end was cut by 8 bases, the J end by 4 bases, with 14 bases between.

DNA of the CDR3: TGCGCCAGCAGCCAAGATGCCCTCCGGACAGGGTATGGTAACTATGGCTACACCTTC. Its translation: CASSQDALRTGYGNYGYTF. The chain recombines TRBV4-1 with TRBJ1-2, with TRBD1 matching over 8 bases. Germline loops: CDR1 MGHRA, CDR2 YSYEKL. The trim removed 0 bases at V and 1 base at J, leaving 13 bases unmatched. The CDR3 covers 19 residues.

The chain uses TRBV28 and TRBJ2-7, with D maybe TRBD2 (6 bases). This CDR3 contains 16 residues. Germline V lookup: CDR1 MDHEN, CDR2 SYDVKM. V shed 5 bases and J shed 7 bases, with 24 bases lying between them. The CDR3 region is CASSQTRRELRSEQYF. CDR3 nucleotides: TGTGCCAGCAGTCAAACCCGCCGGGAGCTACGGTCTGAGCAGTACTTC. Combining the CDR3 with reference TRBV28 and TRBJ2-7 gives the whole variable domain DVKVTQSSRYLVKRTGEKVFLECVQDMDHENMFWYRQDPGLGLRLIYFSYDVKMKEKGDIPEGYSVSREKKERFSLILESASTNQTSMYLCASSQTRRELRSEQYFGPGTRLTVT.

The J gene is TRBJ2-3, the V gene TRBV6-1; TRBD2 aligns across 7 bases. CDR1 MNHNS and CDR2 SASEGT come from the germline V gene. CDR3 size: 15 residues. J lost 4 bases, V lost 5 bases, and 9 bases had no gene match. The CDR3 sequence: CASSSDGGRADTQYF. The CDR3 coding sequence is TGTGCCAGCAGTTCCGACGGAGGGAGGGCAGATACGCAGTATTTT.

The chain carries TRBV10-3 and TRBJ2-3; TRBD2 is a possible D gene (6 bases). Trimming took 7 bases from V and 1 from J, leaving 9 bases between them. This CDR3 spans 13 amino acids. CDR1 is ENHRY, CDR2 SYGVKD, per germline. The CDR3 is CAITAGRTDTQYF. The CDR3 DNA reads as TGTGCCATCACTGCGGGACGCACAGATACGCAGTATTTT.